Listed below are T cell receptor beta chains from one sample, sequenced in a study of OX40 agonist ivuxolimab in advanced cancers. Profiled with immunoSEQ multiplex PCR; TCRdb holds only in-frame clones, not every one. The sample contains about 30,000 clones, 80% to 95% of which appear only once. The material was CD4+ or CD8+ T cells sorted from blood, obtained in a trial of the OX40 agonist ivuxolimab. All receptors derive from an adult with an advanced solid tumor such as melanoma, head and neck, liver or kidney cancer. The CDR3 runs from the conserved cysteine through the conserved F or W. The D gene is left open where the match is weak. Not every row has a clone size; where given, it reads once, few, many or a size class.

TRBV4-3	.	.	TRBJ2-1	TGCGCCAGCAGCCACTCTGGGGCCCTGAGCTCCTACAATGAGCAGTTCTTC	CASSHSGALSSYNEQFF
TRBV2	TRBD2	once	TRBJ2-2	TGTGCCAGCAGTGGACTAGCGGGAGCCGGGGAGCTGTTTTTT	CASSGLAGAGELFF
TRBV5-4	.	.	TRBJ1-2	TGTGCCAGCAGTTCCGTCGGAGAGGGCTACACCTTC	CASSSVGEGYTF
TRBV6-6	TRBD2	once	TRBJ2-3	TGTGCCAGCAGTTACCTAGCGGGAGATACGCAGTATTTT	CASSYLAGDTQYF
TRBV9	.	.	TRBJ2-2	TGTGCCAGCAGCGTAGGGAAGATAATGGACAGTCGGACCGGGGAGCTGTTTTTT	CASSVGKIMDSRTGELFF
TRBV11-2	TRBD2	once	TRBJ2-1	TGTGCCAGCAGCTTAATTGGCGGGAGTGAGAATGAGCAGTTCTTC	CASSLIGGSENEQFF
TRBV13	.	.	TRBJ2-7	TGTGCCAGCAGCTTTATTTCCAGCGCCTACGAGCAGTACTTC	CASSFISSAYEQYF
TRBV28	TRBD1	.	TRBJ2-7	TGTGCCAGCAGAGAAACCCGACAGGGGCCCTACGAGCAGTACTTC	CASRETRQGPYEQYF
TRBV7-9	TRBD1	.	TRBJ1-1	TGTGCCAGCAGTCCTGCTCCGGGACAGGGGGACACTGAAGCTTTCTTT	CASSPAPGQGDTEAFF
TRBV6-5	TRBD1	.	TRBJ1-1	TGTGCCAGCAGTTTGGGACAGGGAAGCACTGAAGCTTTCTTT	CASSLGQGSTEAFF
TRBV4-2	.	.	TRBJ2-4	TGTGCCGGCAGTCAAGTTGGCCGGGAAAACATTCAGTACTTC	CAGSQVGRENIQYF
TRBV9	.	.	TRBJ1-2	TGTGCCAGCAGCCCCCACTCAGGGGAAGGCGATGGCTACACCTTC	CASSPHSGEGDGYTF
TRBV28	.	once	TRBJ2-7	TGTGCCAGCAGTTTTCCCCAGGGCTCCTACGAGCAGTACTTC	CASSFPQGSYEQYF